This T cell receptor (beta chain) was recovered during a study of T-cell memory formation after mild COVID-19. Study-level information: The two donors had largely donor-specific TCR clusters. Study outcomes and limitations: Balance between CD4 and CD8 was seen in clones contracting day 15 to 85, and a CD4+ lean was seen in later expanders.

CDR3 length equals 14 residues. V shed 1 base and J shed 3 bases, with 11 bases lying between them. Germline V gene data show CDR1 as SGHNT and CDR2 as YYREEE (reference sequence). The 5'RACE method, run with constant-segment primers, produced TCR alpha and TCR beta cDNA libraries (carrying sample barcodes and UMIs). A single record per CDR3 protein comes from TCRdb applying MiXCR to the 5' RACE reads. The sample yields 170,000 or so distinct CDR3 sequences, roughly 23% seen once. A note on this clonotype: What it binds is not known.

Source material: PBMCs or a T cell subset sorted from them (not recorded which). This sequence originates from an adult woman who had mild COVID-19 (a few samples of this study predate the infection). Cell type and time point are not known. The chain recombines TRBV5-4 with TRBJ2-7; D call uncertain. CDR3 DNA sequence: TGTGCCAGCAGCTTGAATGGGCCGTACTACGAGCAGTACTTC. Translating gives CASSLNGPYYEQYF.